This is a list of T cell receptor beta chains from one sample in a study of blood T cells in healthy people across ages. TCRdb passed the 5' RACE reads through MiXCR, listing each CDR3 protein once. The sample shows around 650,000 distinct CDR3 sequences, roughly 32% of them seen only once. Sequences were obtained from blood. The receptors were gathered from a woman older than 75 in good health. The CDR3 runs from the conserved cysteine through the conserved F or W. The D gene is left open where the match is weak. Size values are once, few and many counts, or a class for expanded clones, and some rows have none.

cdr3_nt: TGCGCCAGCAGCTTGGATAGACTATCCTACAATGAGCAGTTCTTC
cdr3_aa: CASSLDRLSYNEQFF
d_call: .
j_call: TRBJ2-1
v_call: TRBV27
clone_size: many

cdr3_nt: TGTGCCACCTCAGGACGGGGATTGGGCAATCAGCCCCAGCATTTT
cdr3_aa: CATSGRGLGNQPQHF
d_call: .
j_call: TRBJ1-5
v_call: TRBV24-1
clone_size: .

cdr3_nt: TGCGCCAGCAGCTCCCCATCGGGGGCGGGGTTTGGCTACACCTTC
cdr3_aa: CASSSPSGAGFGYTF
d_call: .
j_call: TRBJ1-2
v_call: TRBV4-3
clone_size: few

cdr3_nt: TGCAGTGCTAGAAAGGGACAGTACAATGAGCAGTTCTTC
cdr3_aa: CSARKGQYNEQFF
d_call: TRBD1
j_call: TRBJ2-1
v_call: TRBV20-1
clone_size: .

cdr3_nt: TGTGCCACCAGTGATTTGCCGGAAGATACGCAGTATTTT
cdr3_aa: CATSDLPEDTQYF
d_call: .
j_call: TRBJ2-3
v_call: TRBV24-1
clone_size: .

cdr3_nt: TGTGCCAGCAGGGGGACGGACAATGAGCAGTTCTTC
cdr3_aa: CASRGTDNEQFF
d_call: .
j_call: TRBJ2-1
v_call: TRBV9
clone_size: many

cdr3_nt: TGTGCCTGGATGGATTTTTTAGGCTCCCATGAGCAGTACTTC
cdr3_aa: CAWMDFLGSHEQYF
d_call: .
j_call: TRBJ2-7
v_call: TRBV30
clone_size: few

cdr3_nt: TGTGCCAGCAGCTTACTAGCGGGGAGTGGGAACACAGATACGCAGTATTTT
cdr3_aa: CASSLLAGSGNTDTQYF
d_call: TRBD2
j_call: TRBJ2-3
v_call: TRBV7-2
clone_size: few

cdr3_nt: TGTGCCAGCAGCTTAGGGACAGGGACCTACAATGAGCAGTTCTTC
cdr3_aa: CASSLGTGTYNEQFF
d_call: TRBD1
j_call: TRBJ2-1
v_call: TRBV7-9
clone_size: many

cdr3_nt: TGTGCCAGCAGCGAACGAGGCGGAGAGAGTTCACCCCTCCACTTT
cdr3_aa: CASSERGGESSPLHF
d_call: .
j_call: TRBJ1-6
v_call: TRBV7-3
clone_size: many

cdr3_nt: TGCGCCAGCAGCCTTGGACTAGCGGCCAATGAGCAGTTCTTC
cdr3_aa: CASSLGLAANEQFF
d_call: TRBD2
j_call: TRBJ2-1
v_call: TRBV5-1
clone_size: many

cdr3_nt: TGCAGTGCTAGAGTTGCGGGCTTGGCGCGGCAGCCCCAGCATTTT
cdr3_aa: CSARVAGLARQPQHF
d_call: .
j_call: TRBJ1-5
v_call: TRBV20-1
clone_size: .

cdr3_nt: TGTGCCAGTAGTATAGATTCGACAGGGTCCTACGAGCAGTACTTC
cdr3_aa: CASSIDSTGSYEQYF
d_call: TRBD1
j_call: TRBJ2-7
v_call: TRBV19
clone_size: many

cdr3_nt: TGTGCCAGCAGGGCATCAATGGTAACCCGTGAAAAACTGTTTTTT
cdr3_aa: CASRASMVTREKLFF
d_call: .
j_call: TRBJ1-4
v_call: TRBV12-3/TRBV12-4
clone_size: .

cdr3_nt: TGTGCCAGCAGCCAAGAGGGGTTAGCTTTCTTT
cdr3_aa: CASSQEGLAFF
d_call: .
j_call: TRBJ1-1
v_call: TRBV4-2
clone_size: many

cdr3_nt: TGCGCCAGCAGCCACCGCCTGACGAACACTGAAGCTTTCTTT
cdr3_aa: CASSHRLTNTEAFF
d_call: .
j_call: TRBJ1-1
v_call: TRBV4-1
clone_size: many

cdr3_nt: TGTGCCACCAGTGACCCAGGGATGGAGACCCAGTACTTC
cdr3_aa: CATSDPGMETQYF
d_call: .
j_call: TRBJ2-5
v_call: TRBV24-1
clone_size: many

cdr3_nt: TGCAGTGCTTTGACTAGCGGGGGGGCTTCCTACAATGAGCAGTTCTTC
cdr3_aa: CSALTSGGASYNEQFF
d_call: TRBD2
j_call: TRBJ2-1
v_call: TRBV20-1
clone_size: many

cdr3_nt: TGTGCCAGCAGCGGAAGATCAGGGTTGACTGGAAACACCATATATTTT
cdr3_aa: CASSGRSGLTGNTIYF
d_call: .
j_call: TRBJ1-3
v_call: TRBV5-6
clone_size: .

cdr3_nt: TGTGCCAGCAGCCAAGCCGGGACTAGATCCTACAATGAGCAGTTCTTC
cdr3_aa: CASSQAGTRSYNEQFF
d_call: TRBD2
j_call: TRBJ2-1
v_call: TRBV3-1
clone_size: many

cdr3_nt: TGTGCCATCAGGGAGTCGACAGCTGGAGGCTACACCTTC
cdr3_aa: CAIRESTAGGYTF
d_call: .
j_call: TRBJ1-2
v_call: TRBV10-3
clone_size: once

cdr3_nt: TGCAGTGCTTTCCTACGGGGGTTGAATGAGCAGTTCTTC
cdr3_aa: CSAFLRGLNEQFF
d_call: .
j_call: TRBJ2-1
v_call: TRBV20-1
clone_size: .

cdr3_nt: TGTGCCAGCAGCCTTCGGGACAGGGGGCCGCGTTTCTCTCCAGGCACTGAAGCTTTCTTT
cdr3_aa: CASSLRDRGPRFSPGTEAFF
d_call: TRBD1
j_call: TRBJ1-1
v_call: TRBV3-1
clone_size: .

cdr3_nt: TGCAGTACGGTAGGAGTGGATGAGCAGTTCTTC
cdr3_aa: CSTVGVDEQFF
d_call: .
j_call: TRBJ2-1
v_call: TRBV20-1
clone_size: .

cdr3_nt: TGTGCCAGCACCTTGGGGGCGCAAGAGACCCAGTACTTC
cdr3_aa: CASTLGAQETQYF
d_call: .
j_call: TRBJ2-5
v_call: TRBV6-5
clone_size: many

cdr3_nt: TGTGCCAGCAGTTTGGGCCCTTCGTACGGGGGCTACACCTTC
cdr3_aa: CASSLGPSYGGYTF
d_call: .
j_call: TRBJ1-2
v_call: TRBV12-3/TRBV12-4
clone_size: .

cdr3_nt: TGCAGTGTTCAAACCGGACACCCGAGGGAGACCCAGTACTTC
cdr3_aa: CSVQTGHPRETQYF
d_call: .
j_call: TRBJ2-5
v_call: TRBV20-1
clone_size: .

cdr3_nt: TGTGCCAGCAGCGCCCCGGGTACCTACGAGCAGTACTTC
cdr3_aa: CASSAPGTYEQYF
d_call: .
j_call: TRBJ2-7
v_call: TRBV7-2
clone_size: many

cdr3_nt: TGTGCCAGCAGCGGGGGACAGCCCCATGGCTACACCTTC
cdr3_aa: CASSGGQPHGYTF
d_call: TRBD1
j_call: TRBJ1-2
v_call: TRBV9
clone_size: many

cdr3_nt: TGTGCCAGCAGCTTACGAAGGCTCGGGGACACTGAAGCTTTCTTT
cdr3_aa: CASSLRRLGDTEAFF
d_call: .
j_call: TRBJ1-1
v_call: TRBV7-3
clone_size: .

cdr3_nt: TGCAGTGCTTGGGACCAAGAGACCCAGTACTTC
cdr3_aa: CSAWDQETQYF
d_call: .
j_call: TRBJ2-5
v_call: TRBV20-1
clone_size: many

cdr3_nt: TGCAGTGCTACACAATTCGGCGGAGCGAATGAGCAGTTCTTC
cdr3_aa: CSATQFGGANEQFF
d_call: .
j_call: TRBJ2-1
v_call: TRBV20-1
clone_size: many

cdr3_nt: TGTGCCACCAGCAGAGAGTTTGGGGTTGGGGGGGCTAGCAATCAGCCCCAGCATTTT
cdr3_aa: CATSREFGVGGASNQPQHF
d_call: .
j_call: TRBJ1-5
v_call: TRBV15
clone_size: few

cdr3_nt: TGTGCCAGTAGTACCCCCGGCGGGGGGGCTGGGGCCAACGTCCTGACTTTC
cdr3_aa: CASSTPGGGAGANVLTF
d_call: TRBD2
j_call: TRBJ2-6
v_call: TRBV19
clone_size: many

cdr3_nt: TGTGCCAGCAGCCAAGAGGGCCGTACCGGGGAGCTGTTTTTT
cdr3_aa: CASSQEGRTGELFF
d_call: .
j_call: TRBJ2-2
v_call: TRBV4-2
clone_size: .

cdr3_nt: TGTGCCAGCAGCTTAGGAGGTGTTTTAGATGAGCAGTTCTTC
cdr3_aa: CASSLGGVLDEQFF
d_call: .
j_call: TRBJ2-1
v_call: TRBV7-2
clone_size: .

cdr3_nt: TGTGCCAGCAGCGCAAAAGCGGGGACCGGCGCAGATACGCAGTATTTT
cdr3_aa: CASSAKAGTGADTQYF
d_call: TRBD2
j_call: TRBJ2-3
v_call: TRBV9
clone_size: .

cdr3_nt: TGTGCCAGCAGCCCGGGGGGGGCCGGCACCGGGGAGCTGTTTTTT
cdr3_aa: CASSPGGAGTGELFF
d_call: TRBD2
j_call: TRBJ2-2
v_call: TRBV7-9
clone_size: few

cdr3_nt: TGTGCCAGCAGCCCAAGAGCGGGAGTAACTTCCTACGAGCAGTACTTC
cdr3_aa: CASSPRAGVTSYEQYF
d_call: TRBD2
j_call: TRBJ2-7
v_call: TRBV7-6
clone_size: .

cdr3_nt: TGTGCCAGCAGCCCCTCCGGGACAGGTTCCACAGATACGCAGTATTTT
cdr3_aa: CASSPSGTGSTDTQYF
d_call: TRBD1
j_call: TRBJ2-3
v_call: TRBV7-2
clone_size: once

cdr3_nt: TGTGCCAGCAGCTTAATGGGTGGCGCTGAAGCTTTCTTT
cdr3_aa: CASSLMGGAEAFF
d_call: .
j_call: TRBJ1-1
v_call: TRBV7-2
clone_size: few

cdr3_nt: TGTGCCAGCAGCATAGGGTCAGGGAGAGGAGAGACCCAGTACTTC
cdr3_aa: CASSIGSGRGETQYF
d_call: .
j_call: TRBJ2-5
v_call: TRBV11-2
clone_size: .